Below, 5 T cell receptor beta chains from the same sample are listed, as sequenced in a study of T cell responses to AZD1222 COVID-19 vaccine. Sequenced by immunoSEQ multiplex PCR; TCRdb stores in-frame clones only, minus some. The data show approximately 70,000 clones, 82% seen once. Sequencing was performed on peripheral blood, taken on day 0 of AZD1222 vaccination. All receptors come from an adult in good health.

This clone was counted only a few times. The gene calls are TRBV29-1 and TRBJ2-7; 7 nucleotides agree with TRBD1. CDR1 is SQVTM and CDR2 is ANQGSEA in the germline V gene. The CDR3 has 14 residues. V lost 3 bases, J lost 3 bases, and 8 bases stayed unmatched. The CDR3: CSVDRQGRSYEQYF. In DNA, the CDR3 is TGCAGCGTTGATCGACAGGGTCGGAGCTACGAGCAGTACTTC.

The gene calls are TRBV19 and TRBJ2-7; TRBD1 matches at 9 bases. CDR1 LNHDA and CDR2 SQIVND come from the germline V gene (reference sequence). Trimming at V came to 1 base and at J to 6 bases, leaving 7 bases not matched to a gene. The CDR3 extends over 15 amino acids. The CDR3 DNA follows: TGTGCCAGTAGTATAGCCGGGACAGGGTTAGTCGAGCAGTACTTC. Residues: CASSIAGTGLVEQYF.

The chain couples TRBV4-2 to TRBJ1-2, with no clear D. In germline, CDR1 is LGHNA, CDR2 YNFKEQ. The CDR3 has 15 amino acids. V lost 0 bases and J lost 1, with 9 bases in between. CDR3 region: CASSQDRGFNYGYTF. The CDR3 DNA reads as TGTGCCAGCAGCCAAGATCGAGGGTTTAACTATGGCTACACCTTC.

The CDR3 DNA is TGTGCCAGCAGTTACGCGACCAGGGGGATCTATGGCTACACCTTC. Amino acids: CASSYATRGIYGYTF. The rearrangement links TRBV6-2 or TRBV6-3 to TRBJ1-2; 7 bases map to TRBD1. Germline-derived CDR1 and CDR2 are MNHEY and SVGEGT. V gave up 2 bases and J gave up 4 bases; unmatched junction bases: 7. The CDR3 totals 15 residues.

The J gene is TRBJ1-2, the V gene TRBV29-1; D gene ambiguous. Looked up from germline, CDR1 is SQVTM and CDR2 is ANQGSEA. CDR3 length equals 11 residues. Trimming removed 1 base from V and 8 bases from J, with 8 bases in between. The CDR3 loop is CSVEVGSGYTF. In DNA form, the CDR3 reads TGCAGCGTTGAAGTAGGGAGCGGCTACACCTTC.